The 3 T cell receptor beta chains presented below share a single source sample, sequenced in a study of control samples from healthy donors and cancer patients. This table comes from immunoSEQ multiplex PCR, and its TCRdb copy is limited to in-frame clones, with some not included. The data hold approximately 19,000 clones, with 80% to 90% observed a single time. Sample: PBMCs. Receptors were obtained from a woman in her 70s with lung cancer.

The chain links TRBV9 to TRBJ2-7, with TRBD1 matching 8 bases. The germline V gene encodes CDR1 SGDLS and CDR2 YYNGEE. The junction had 10 bases not matched to a gene; V was cut back by 3 bases and J by 5 bases. The CDR3 contains 15 residues. The CDR3 loop is CASSARQGRFDEQYF. The CDR3 DNA sequence: TGTGCCAGCAGCGCGCGACAGGGGAGGTTCGACGAGCAGTACTTC.

The rearrangement joins TRBV6-4 to TRBJ2-7; 8 bases are shared with TRBD2. Trimming cost V 4 bases and J 2 bases; bases outside gene matches: 4. Germline V gene data show CDR1 as MRHNA and CDR2 as SNTAGT. The CDR3 contains 14 residues. The CDR3 sequence is CASSGERGPYEQYF. The CDR3 DNA reads TGTGCCAGCAGTGGGGAGCGGGGGCCCTACGAGCAGTACTTC.

The chain uses TRBV4-3 and TRBJ1-2; 7 nucleotides agree with TRBD1. CDR1 is LGHNA, CDR2 YSLEER, per germline. This CDR3 contains 19 residues. Losses at the gene ends were 4 bases for V and 0 bases for J; bases not matched to a gene: 17. CDR3 bases: TGCGCCAGCAGCCTTATCCGGGTTACGGGACAGCTCTCTAACTATGGCTACACCTTC. Protein: CASSLIRVTGQLSNYGYTF.